A selection of T cell receptor beta chains follows, all from one sample in a study of vaccination effects on CD4 cells after COVID-19. Their cognate antigens are unknown. TCRdb's table, derived via immunoSEQ multiplex PCR, lists solely in-frame clones and lacks some. This table holds 15,000 to 20,000 clones, approximately 74% found once. The sample here was CD4+ T cells from PBMCs cultured with SARS-CoV-2 spike peptides, taken before COVID-19 vaccination. These receptors were taken from a human donor who had a prior SARS-CoV-2 infection. Both conserved end residues are part of each CDR3. A D gene is named only where the DNA matches it firmly. Expanded clones are given a class, and other clones once, few, many or no size at all.

cdr3_aa cdr3_nt j_call clone_size d_call v_call
CASSKRQGVWETQYF TGCGCCAGCAGCAAACGACAGGGGGTATGGGAGACCCAGTACTTC TRBJ2-5 NA TRBD1 TRBV5-1
CSVDGLNNYGYTF TGCAGCGTTGATGGGCTTAATAACTATGGCTACACCTTC TRBJ1-2 NA NA TRBV29-1
CASSLDAGSYGYTF TGTGCCAGCAGCTTAGATGCAGGGTCCTATGGCTACACCTTC TRBJ1-2 NA NA TRBV7-8
CASSYGTGNYGYTF TGTGCCAGCAGCTACGGGACAGGGAACTATGGCTACACCTTC TRBJ1-2 NA TRBD1 TRBV27
CASSFQANTGELFF TGTGCCAGCAGCTTCCAGGCGAACACCGGGGAGCTGTTTTTT TRBJ2-2 NA NA TRBV11-3
CASRKTDGYTF TGTGCCAGCAGAAAGACAGATGGCTACACCTTC TRBJ1-2 NA NA TRBV6-5
CASSARWLADQETQYF TGTGCCAGCAGCGCTCGTTGGCTAGCGGACCAAGAGACCCAGTACTTC TRBJ2-5 NA NA TRBV21-1
CASSVGLATNEKLFF TGTGCCAGCAGCGTAGGGCTGGCGACTAATGAAAAACTGTTTTTT TRBJ1-4 NA NA TRBV9
CASSYAGTKDEQYF TGTGCCAGCAGTTACGCCGGGACCAAGGACGAGCAGTACTTC TRBJ2-7 NA NA TRBV6-2/TRBV6-3
CASSEGKGWYGYTF TGTGCCAGCAGTGAAGGAAAGGGGTGGTATGGCTACACCTTC TRBJ1-2 NA NA TRBV6-1
CASSRSEHAEAFF TGTGCCAGCAGCCGGTCAGAGCACGCTGAAGCTTTCTTT TRBJ1-1 few NA TRBV7-3
CASSLSGTTNEQFF TGTGCCAGCAGCCTGTCCGGGACAACCAATGAGCAGTTCTTC TRBJ2-1 NA NA TRBV7-9